This T cell receptor (beta chain) came from a study of B cell selection in AIRE deficiency. This clone came up once. Its antigen is unidentified. Study observations and caveats: Shared Treg sequences were biased toward short CDR3s with few non-templated nucleotide insertions. About 30% of healthy-shared Treg TCRbeta sequences appeared in patient Tconv cells.

Sorted regulatory T cells were CD4-positive, CD25-high and CD127-low or negative. Data came from immunoSEQ multiplex PCR; TCRdb stores just in-frame clones and leaves some out. The sample lists around 20,000 clones; just over 90% were seen once. The trim removed 7 bases at V and 1 base at J, leaving 8 bases unmatched. The CDR3 has 15 residues. Per germline, CDR1 SGHRS and CDR2 YFSETQ. The sequence was obtained from a human donor in good health. J is TRBJ2-1 and V is TRBV5-1; 7 bases are a match to TRBD2. Input material: CD4+CD25+ Tregs sorted from PBMCs. The CDR3 bases are TGCGCCAGCTGTCTGGCGGGACTATCCTACAATGAGCAGTTCTTC. Translating it yields CASCLAGLSYNEQFF.